The 8 T cell receptor beta chains given below trace back to one sample, sequenced in a study of blood T cell repertoires in COVID-19. Here immunoSEQ multiplex PCR was the method, and the copy in TCRdb shows in-frame clones only, minus some. The sample has approximately 120,000 clones, over 70% seen once. Material: peripheral blood. These receptors all come from an older man with acute or convalescent COVID-19.

The chain has TRBV5-1 and TRBJ1-1, with 9 nucleotides matching TRBD1. V shed 4 bases, J shed 5 bases, and the junction held 9 bases outside the gene matches. Per the germline V gene, CDR1 is SGHRS and CDR2 is YFSETQ. The CDR3 consists of 15 residues. In DNA, the CDR3 is TGCGCCAGCAGCCCAAACAGGGGGCGAACAACTGAAGCTTTCTTT. This codes for CASSPNRGRTTEAFF.

The chain uses TRBV3-1 (or the pseudogene TRBV3-2) and TRBJ2-2, with D uncertain. The CDR3 runs 14 residues. The germline V gene encodes CDR1 LGHDT and CDR2 YNNKEL (reference sequence). The V and J ends lost 4 bases and 1 base respectively, with 7 bases between them. The CDR3 DNA follows: TGTGCCAGCAGCCCGCGACAGAACACCGGGGAGCTGTTTTTT. Protein product: CASSPRQNTGELFF.

This rearrangement joins TRBV28 to TRBJ1-2; 10 nucleotides line up with TRBD1. V was pared by 4 bases and J by 3 bases, with 11 bases of the junction left unmatched. CDR1 and CDR2 from the germline V gene are MDHEN and SYDVKM. This CDR3 contains 17 residues. CDR3 DNA sequence: TGTGCCAGCAGTTCACCTCCGGGACAGGGGAAAGACTATGGCTACACCTTC. It specifies CASSSPPGQGKDYGYTF.

The rearrangement joins TRBV11-3 to TRBJ2-5; TRBD2 might be the D (8 bases). V was clipped by 5 bases and J by 3 bases, with 19 bases between them. The V gene's germline CDR1 is SGHNT and CDR2 YENEEA. The CDR3 runs 16 residues. CDR3 DNA sequence: TGTGCCAGCAGCCAAGGGGGCGGGGGGAGAGAAGAGACCCAGTACTTC. Encoded protein: CASSQGGGGREETQYF.

This chain links TRBV19 with TRBJ1-3; D is undetermined. V gave up 6 bases and J gave up 3 bases, with 18 bases separating them. CDR3 size: 16 residues. Germline CDR1 LNHDA, CDR2 SQIVND (reference sequence). Written as DNA, the CDR3 is TGTGCCAGTAGCCGGTATGCCTCCGGCGGTGGAAACACCATATATTTT. Translating gives CASSRYASGGGNTIYF.

CDR3 region: CASSEASRPQHF. DNA for the CDR3: TGTGCCAGCAGTGAAGCAAGTAGGCCCCAGCATTTT. The chain carries TRBV2 and TRBJ1-5; D not certain. V lost 0 bases and J 9 bases, leaving 6 bases between the germline ends. The V gene's germline CDR1 is SNHLY and CDR2 FYNNEI. The CDR3 sequence is 12 residues long.

The chain employs TRBV5-1 and TRBJ2-1, with 10 positions matching TRBD2. CDR1 and CDR2 from the germline V gene are SGHRS and YFSETQ. The length of the CDR3 is 16 residues. V shed 0 bases, J shed 6 bases, and the junction held 6 bases outside the gene matches. CDR3 region: CASSLALAGVINEQFF. As DNA, the CDR3 is TGCGCCAGCAGCTTGGCCCTAGCGGGGGTGATCAATGAGCAGTTCTTC. Full variable domain (rest looked up from reference TRBV5-1 and TRBJ2-1): KAGVTQTPRYLIKTRGQQVTLSCSPISGHRSVSWYQQTPGQGLQFLFEYFSETQRNKGNFPGRFSGRQFSNSRSEMNVSTLELGDSALYLCASSLALAGVINEQFFGPGTRLTVL.

The V gene is TRBV2, the J gene TRBJ2-7; D not certain. The length of the CDR3 is 11 residues. Germline V gene lookup returns CDR1 SNHLY and CDR2 FYNNEI. V gave up 7 bases and J gave up 3 bases, with 7 bases separating them. Written as DNA, the CDR3 is TGTGCCAGCACCGAGAACTACGAGCAGTACTTC. It specifies CASTENYEQYF.